This T cell receptor beta chain was observed in a study of blood T cell repertoires in COVID-19 (dated by TCRdb to 2018 to 2020). About the investigation overall: Samples from collaborators originated in the United States, Italy and Spain and spanned both the acute and convalescent phases of COVID-19. The samples were drawn from two sources: the first 160 participants of the ongoing ImmuneRACE study, and approximately 1,300 subjects contributed by 6 global collaborators. Nearly every sample came with metadata listing a de-identified subject ID, COVID-19 status, age in years and sex. The repertoires were made available in a free public database intended to serve as a resource for research on the immune response to SARS-CoV-2. The material from the prospective study consisted of cDNA or gDNA derived from T cells, B-cell-depleted T cells, or PBMCs. Where available, HLA class I and class II types were obtained from metadata supplied by the sample provider rather than from assay-based typing. The dataset comprised deeply sampled blood TCRbeta repertoires from subjects exposed to, actively infected with, or recovered from COVID-19. Study-wide findings and limitations: Clinical and demographic metadata were provided uncurated, with the amount varying by source and participant.

The V end loses 3 bases and the J end loses 0 bases, and a stretch of 13 bases separates them. Sequences MGHRA (CDR1) and YSYEKL (CDR2) are obtained from the germline V gene. Including the terminal cysteine and phenylalanine, the CDR3 comprises 16 residues. Only the CDR3 DNA stays, 48 bases, in frame from base 1. TCRbeta CDR3 regions were amplified from genomic DNA by means of the immunoSEQ Assay, a bias-controlled multiplex PCR. On the authors' methods: The number of nucleated cells in each sample was estimated by amplification of reference gene primers within the assay. To quantify the absolute abundance of each unique TCRbeta CDR3 rearrangement, sequence reads were collapsed and filtered. For each sample, productive Simpson clonality was calculated as the square root of Simpson's diversity index over productive rearrangements. The clones in this table, taken by TCRdb from immuneACCESS, are in-frame only. Not every clone is retained; where verified, under half of the shortfall comes from an unresolved V gene, and the cause of the rest is unknown. The V and J calls and the clone size are those of that table, but D and trimming were determined from the DNA. Counted in this sample were about 170,000 clones; approximately 90% of them appeared once. The top ten clonotypes cover around 5% of the sample.

Turning to this clone: The antigen it recognizes is unknown. No quality values exist for individual bases; no much larger clone is one base distant.

One collaborating source in Seattle enrolled patients during active infection and followed them longitudinally through the course of disease. Whole blood was collected in K2EDTA tubes by collaborating institutions according to the institutions' own protocols. For TCRbeta analysis, collaborators shipped samples as frozen whole blood, isolated PBMCs, or DNA extracted from either of those sample types. This clonotype was sampled from a man aged 18-30 years with COVID-19, enrolled during active disease. The chain is encoded by TRBV4-1 joined to TRBJ2-3, with the D gene not clear enough to name. Sequenced sample: peripheral blood. The CDR3 corresponds to CASSHALSSSTDTQYF. The DNA sequence is given as TGCGCCAGCAGCCATGCGCTTTCCTCTAGCACAGATACGCAGTATTTT.